These 18 T cell receptor beta chains originate from one sample sequenced in a study of blood T cell repertoires in COVID-19. Generated by immunoSEQ multiplex PCR, the TCRdb table keeps only in-frame clones and is missing some. The repertoire holds some 170,000 clones, about 76% seen once, with about 9% in the top ten. The sample was peripheral blood. The source of these receptors is a woman in her forties or fifties with active or convalescent COVID-19.

This clone is a singleton in its sample. CDR3 amino acids: CASSDRTGEIYGYTF. DNA of the CDR3: TGTGCCAGCAGTGATAGGACAGGGGAAATCTATGGCTACACCTTC. The V call is TRBV6-1, the J call TRBJ1-2, with TRBD1 identical over 9 bases. Per the germline V gene, CDR1 is MNHNS and CDR2 is SASEGT. This CDR3 comprises 15 residues. With 3 bases clipped from V and 4 bases from J, the junction kept 6 bases outside the gene matches.

The V gene is TRBV7-8, the J gene TRBJ1-2; no clear D. The CDR3 extends over 12 amino acids. Germline CDR1 SGHVS, CDR2 FQNEAQ. Trimming stripped 5 bases from V and 1 base from J, with 5 bases between. CDR3 DNA sequence: TGTGCCAGCAGCCCCGGTAACTATGGCTACACCTTC. It is translated as CASSPGNYGYTF. Based on the CDR3 plus reference TRBV7-8 and TRBJ1-2, the full variable domain is GAGVSQSPRYKVAKRGQDVALRCDPISGHVSLFWYQQALGQGPEFLTYFQNEAQLDKSGLPSDRFFAERPEGSVSTLKIQRTQQEDSAVYLCASSPGNYGYTFGSGTRLTVV.

This rearrangement joins TRBV30 to TRBJ1-3; D may be TRBD1 (6 bases). The germline V gene has CDR1 GTSNPN and CDR2 SVGIG (reference sequence). The V end was cut by 5 bases, the J end by 0 bases, with 17 bases between. The CDR3 consists of 16 residues. CDR3 in DNA: TGTGCCTGGTCTTTAACGGGGGGCAGCTCTGGAAACACCATATATTTT. It specifies CAWSLTGGSSGNTIYF.

CDR3 sequence reads: CAWNRGLGNSPLHF. The CDR3 DNA follows: TGTGCCTGGAACAGGGGCTTGGGTAATTCACCCCTCCACTTT. The chain couples TRBV30 to TRBJ1-6; TRBD1 aligns across 7 bases. This CDR3 has 14 residues. Per germline, CDR1 GTSNPN and CDR2 SVGIG (reference sequence). V shed 4 bases and J 6 bases; nucleotides not matched to a gene: 6.

This sequence joins TRBV2 and TRBJ2-5; D possibly corresponds to TRBD1 (6 bases). This CDR3 comprises 13 residues. CDR1 is SNHLY, CDR2 FYNNEI, per germline. V lost 4 bases and J lost 10, with 16 bases in between. As DNA, the CDR3 is TGTGCCAGCAGTGTGGGACCAAGACAGGACCAGTACTTC. It is translated as CASSVGPRQDQYF.

The rearrangement joins TRBV5-1 to TRBJ2-2; 10 bases align to TRBD1. Trimming removed 0 bases from V and 5 bases from J; junction bases left unmatched: 4. The germline V gene has CDR1 SGHRS and CDR2 YFSETQ. This CDR3 region has 16 residues. The CDR3 coding sequence is TGCGCCAGCAGCTTGGGACAGGGGGCCGTAACCGGGGAGCTGTTTTTT. Protein product: CASSLGQGAVTGELFF.

This clone was detected once. The rearrangement uses TRBV3-1 (or the pseudogene TRBV3-2) and TRBJ2-1, with 10 bases that match TRBD2. Trimming took 1 base from V and 2 from J; bases not matched to a gene: 8. This CDR3 is 18 amino acids long. Germline V gene sequence: CDR1 LGHDT, CDR2 YNNKEL (reference sequence). The CDR3 coding sequence is TGTGCCAGCAGCCAAGTAGCTGGTCTAGCGGGAGCCTACAATGAGCAGTTCTTC. Translation gives CASSQVAGLAGAYNEQFF.

The J gene is TRBJ1-1, the V gene TRBV6-6, with TRBD1 matching over 7 bases. CDR1 is MNHNY and CDR2 is SVGAGI in the germline V gene (reference sequence). The CDR3 spans 12 residues. V gave up 6 bases and J gave up 4 bases; unmatched junction bases: 2. This CDR3 reads CASRRTGTEAFF. In DNA, the CDR3 is TGTGCCAGCAGGAGGACAGGCACTGAAGCTTTCTTT.

Only a few counts were recorded for this clone. The J gene is TRBJ1-6, the V gene TRBV6-5, with TRBD1 as a possible D gene (5 bases). The CDR3 has 14 residues. The germline V gene has CDR1 MNHEY and CDR2 SVGAGI. The germline V and J ends were trimmed by 6 bases and 7 bases, with 13 bases remaining between them. For the CDR3, the DNA is TGTGCCAGCAGGGAGGGACGGCCGAATTCACCCCTCCACTTT. Translating gives CASREGRPNSPLHF.

In its sample, this clone was seen a few times. The chain joins TRBV9 to TRBJ1-4; 7 nucleotides line up with TRBD1. The junction had 6 bases not matched to a gene; V was cut back by 0 bases and J by 7 bases. The germline V gene has CDR1 SGDLS and CDR2 YYNGEE. CDR3 size: 15 residues. CDR3 sequence: CASSVGKGASEKLFF. In DNA form, the CDR3 reads TGTGCCAGCAGCGTAGGCAAGGGGGCTAGTGAAAAACTGTTTTTT.

The V and J genes are TRBV15 and TRBJ2-7; D gene ambiguous. V was clipped by 0 bases and J by 5 bases, with 8 bases between them. In germline, CDR1 is LNHNV, CDR2 YYDKDF (reference sequence). The length of the CDR3 is 13 residues. CDR3 residues: CATSRDRPNEQYF. The CDR3 nucleotides are TGTGCCACCAGCAGAGACAGGCCAAACGAGCAGTACTTC.

This clone was observed once. The chain joins TRBV5-5 to TRBJ1-1; 7 bases agree with TRBD1. V gave up 4 bases and J gave up 4 bases; unmatched junction bases: 7. The V gene's germline CDR1 is SGHKS and CDR2 YYEKEE (reference sequence). The CDR3 has 14 amino acids. The DNA for the CDR3 is TGTGCCAGCAGCCCAGGGGGGATAAGCACTGAAGCTTTCTTT. This translates into CASSPGGISTEAFF.

The chain carries TRBV28 and TRBJ1-5; tentatively, D is TRBD1 (6 bases). This CDR3 is 13 amino acids long. The ends were cut back, 6 bases at V and 3 bases at J, with 9 bases in the middle. From germline, CDR1 is MDHEN and CDR2 SYDVKM. CDR3 region: CASRPGDNQPQHF. The DNA of the CDR3 is TGTGCCAGCAGGCCAGGGGACAATCAGCCCCAGCATTTT.

The genes are TRBV6-5 and TRBJ2-7; 11 bases are a match to TRBD2. The V and J ends lost 4 bases and 3 bases, in that order; junction bases with no gene match: 2. CDR1 and CDR2 from the germline V gene are MNHEY and SVGAGI. The CDR3 extends over 14 amino acids. For the CDR3, the DNA is TGTGCCAGCAGTTCCGGGACTAGCGGCTACGAGCAGTACTTC. It codes for CASSSGTSGYEQYF.

In the case of this clone: Germline is not matched at one junction end, which may reflect a read error. The chain has TRBV19 and TRBJ2-5; 8 bases align to TRBD1. CDR1 is LNHDA and CDR2 is SQIVND in the germline V gene (reference sequence). CDR3 length: 16 residues. CDR3 residues: CASSNPRDRRKEIQYF. In nucleotides, the CDR3 is TGTGCCAGTAGTAACCCGAGGGACAGGAGGAAAGAGATCCAGTACTTC. Supplemented by reference TRBV19 and TRBJ2-5, the full variable domain reads DGGITQSPKYLFRKEGQNVTLSCEQNLNHDAMYWYRQDPGQGLRLIYYSQIVNDFQKGDIAEGYSVSREKKESFPLTVTSAQKNPTAFYLCASSNPRDRRKEIQYFGPGTRLLVL.

The sample holds a few counts of this clone. V gene TRBV6-5 combines with J gene TRBJ2-1; 13 nucleotides match TRBD2. CDR1 is MNHEY, CDR2 SVGAGI, per germline. The CDR3 extends over 15 amino acids. After removal of 0 bases from V and 11 bases from J, the junction contained 4 bases not matched to a gene. CDR3 sequence reads: CASSYSTSGGAKQFF. CDR3 nucleotides: TGTGCCAGCAGTTACTCCACTAGCGGGGGGGCCAAGCAGTTCTTC.

The gene calls are TRBV5-1 and TRBJ2-7; possibly TRBD1 for D (5 bases). CDR3 size: 13 residues. V dropped 4 bases and J dropped 6 bases, with 14 bases sitting between them. The germline gives CDR1 SGHRS, CDR2 YFSETQ. DNA of the CDR3: TGCGCCAGCAGCACAGGACAAGCCGGCGAGCAGTACTTC. This encodes CASSTGQAGEQYF.

The chain is built from TRBV7-2 and TRBJ1-2; D may be TRBD1 (5 bases). The CDR3 runs 15 residues. V was pared by 6 bases and J by 9 bases, with 23 bases between. The V gene's germline CDR1 is SGHTA and CDR2 FQGNSA. The CDR3 here is CASSSAAGQGLSYTF. The CDR3 bases are TGTGCCAGCAGTTCAGCGGCGGGGCAGGGACTCAGCTACACCTTC.